This TCR beta chain was recorded in a study of human T cells and chemical hapten exposure. This clonotype was detected a few times. The V gene's germline CDR1 is SGHTA and CDR2 FQGTGA. V lost 5 bases to trimming and J lost 6 bases, with 12 bases between them. This CDR3 comprises 13 residues. Stated time point: healthy volunteer bleed at 2 weeks. Extraction of total RNA was performed on unfractionated whole blood. TCRdb used MiXCR to reprocess the RACE reads, holding one entry per CDR3 protein. This sample has over 100,000 distinct CDR3 sequences, with approximately 9.5% found just once. This receptor was taken from a male donor in good health. Some clones in this sample may be carry-over from other donors' samples. The rearrangement joins TRBV7-3 to TRBJ2-3; D is uncertain. The sample taken for sequencing was whole blood. CDR3 region: CASSLADMDTQYF. The CDR3 DNA reads TGTGCCAGCAGCCTGGCAGACATGGATACGCAGTATTTT.